This T cell receptor (beta chain) was profiled in a study of blood T cell repertoires in COVID-19. Study at large: T cells, B-cell-depleted T cells, or PBMCs supplied cDNA or gDNA.

Seattle enrolled patients during active infection and tracked them longitudinally. Clones were sequenced by immunoSEQ multiplex PCR, and TCRdb holds only the in-frame ones, with some missing. The profile shows 120,000 or so clones, around 90% of them singletons. CDR1 and CDR2 from the germline V gene are GTSNPN and SVGIG (reference sequence). CDR3 length: 14 residues. V gave up 3 bases and J gave up 4 bases, with 16 bases separating them. J is TRBJ2-7 and V is TRBV30, with D perhaps TRBD1 (7 bases). The receptor's source is a man between 60 and 75 years old with COVID-19, enrolled during active disease. The specimen sequenced was peripheral blood. CDR3 nucleotide sequence: TGTGCCTGGAGGGTGGCGGGACAGAGTTACGAGCAGTACTTC. Encoded protein: CAWRVAGQSYEQYF.